This T cell receptor (beta chain) was found in a study of blood T cell repertoires in COVID-19. Study context: Sample material is recorded as cDNA or gDNA derived from T cells, B-cell-depleted T cells, or PBMCs.

Recovered Cohort 3 donors showed two negative PCRs, clearance, or symptom resolution. Authors' analysis steps: Quantification of nucleated cells was approximated via reference gene primer amplification. Some clones are missing from TCRdb's copy, which holds only in-frame ones; the method was immunoSEQ multiplex PCR. The V and J calls and clone size come from that table; D and trimming were worked out from the DNA. This sample carries around 150,000 clones, approximately 79% of them seen once, and the ten largest clones take about 7.2%. The receptor was isolated from a man aged 50-60 years who had recovered from COVID-19. The sample consisted of PBMCs or T cells enriched from blood (not recorded which).

The DNA of the CDR3 is TGCGCCAGCAGCCAAGAGGCTGAACGCGGGAGATCCTACGAGCAGTACTTC. This sequence encodes CASSQEAERGRSYEQYF. V gene TRBV4-1 combines with J gene TRBJ2-7; 7 bases map to TRBD2. Germline trimming cut 0 bases from V and 1 base from J; bases unmatched to any gene: 9. Germline V lookup: CDR1 MGHRA, CDR2 YSYEKL. The CDR3 loop spans 17 amino acids.